This TCR beta chain emerged from a study of cytomegalovirus exposure and HLA in healthy donors (TCRdb year 2017). In the study overall: The roughly 650 repertoires of the first cohort and the 95 to 150 validation repertoires were produced on the same platform, according to a later analysis. The study aimed to test whether cataloging public T cell receptors could reveal signatures of past pathogen exposure. In addition to the first cohort of about 650 subjects, a separate validation cohort of over 90 different subjects was used. The study combined high-throughput TCR immunosequencing, statistical association of individual TCRs with disease status, and machine learning to predict cytomegalovirus infection status.

Note on this clone: No antigen is known for it. The sample holds no much larger clone one base away, and base qualities are not on file.

The research as a whole found: The classifier was reported to diagnose cytomegalovirus status with high specificity and sensitivity in both the original and validation cohorts. A few of the identified cytomegalovirus-associated TCR beta chains were confirmed in vitro to be specific for cytomegalovirus antigens. A later analysis had no HLA typing for the validation cohort, so co-occurrence there was scored across all 130 or so repertoires. Most TCR sequences were seen in very few donors, while some public TCRs were found in many individuals. Subsequent analysis determined that TCRs grouped into clusters in the first cohort also showed a tendency toward co-occurrence across the 120 validation repertoires, and 90% to 95% of cluster scores exceeded 0. The study listed 150 to 200 TCR beta chains as associated with cytomegalovirus. According to the authors, the approach could potentially be generalized to other disease states and immunological phenotypes.

Reading the germline V gene (reference sequence) gives CDR1 SEHNR and CDR2 FQNEAQ. The CDR3 holds 15 amino acids from the cysteine to the phenylalanine. Left in the record is the CDR3 DNA by itself, 45 bases read in frame from the first base. The junction shows trimming of 2 bases on V and 0 bases on J, plus 11 bases between the germline ends. The donors were included in the validation cohort of some 120 subjects, a group kept apart from the roughly 700-subject first cohort. The library was obtained by the immunoSEQ multiplex PCR assay. The source study handled its data this way. A statistical classification framework was developed to diagnose cytomegalovirus status using the catalog of TCR beta chain sequences. As stored in TCRdb, this immuneACCESS dataset retains in-frame rearrangements with V and J assigned. A fraction of the clones does not appear; measured against another copy, unresolved V genes explain less than half of the discrepancy, and the remainder lacks a known reason. That table is the source of V, J and clone size, and D and trimming were worked out from the DNA. This sample lists more than 90,000 clones; about 84% were detected once. The top ten constitute 4.5% to 6% of the sample.

The sequence derives from a man younger than 35 in good health and CMV-seronegative. The chain uses TRBV7-9 and TRBJ2-7; TRBD2 is a possible D gene, resting on 6 matching bases. The sample comprised PBMCs. The nucleotide sequence reads TGTGCCAGCAGCTTAATTAGCGGTAGCTCCTACGAGCAGTACTTC. Its protein reads: CASSLISGSSYEQYF. The entire variable domain, with the stretches around the CDR3 drawn from the reference TRBV7-9 and TRBJ2-7 proteins, is DTGVSQNPRHKITKRGQNVTFRCDPISEHNRLYWYRQTLGQGPEFLTYFQNEAQLEKSRLLSDRFSAERPKGSFSTLEIQRTEQGDSAMYLCASSLISGSSYEQYFGPGTRLTVT.